Following are 14 T cell receptor beta chains from one sample sequenced in a study of shared clonotypes between healthy human individuals. Clones were read by immunoSEQ multiplex PCR, and TCRdb kept only the in-frame ones, dropping some. The table shows 450,000 to 500,000 clones, with 70% to 80% occurring only once. Sequencing input: PBMCs. These receptor sequences come from a woman in her thirties or forties in good health. Some clones in this sample may be carry-over from other donors' samples.

About this clone itself: Other DNA sequences of this sample code for an identical CDR3. The chain carries TRBV5-1 and TRBJ2-7; 7 positions match TRBD1. The trim removed 0 bases at V and 3 bases at J, leaving 6 bases unmatched. The germline CDR1 and CDR2 sequences are SGHRS and YFSETQ. The CDR3 has 15 amino acids. The CDR3 reads CASSLVAGGNYEQYF. The CDR3 nucleotides are TGCGCCAGCAGCTTGGTTGCAGGGGGTAACTACGAGCAGTACTTC.

In nucleotides, the CDR3 is TGCGCCAGCGCCTCATCCGGGGCCAGTGGATCACCCCTCCACTTT. It codes for CASASSGASGSPLHF. The gene calls are TRBV5-1 and TRBJ1-6; D is perhaps TRBD1 (5 bases). The V gene's germline CDR1 is SGHRS and CDR2 YFSETQ. Trimming took off 7 bases at V and 10 bases at J, with 21 bases between the two ends. This CDR3 spans 15 amino acids.

The chain joins TRBV5-1 to TRBJ2-7, with 8 bases identical to TRBD2. Germline V gene data show CDR1 as SGHRS and CDR2 as YFSETQ. Trimming removed 7 bases from V and 0 bases from J; junction bases left unmatched: 12. The CDR3 has 16 amino acids. The CDR3 coding sequence is TGCGCCAGCGCCCAGGAGGCGGGAGGTCTCTCCTACGAGCAGTACTTC. It encodes CASAQEAGGLSYEQYF.

The J gene is TRBJ2-7, the V gene TRBV11-3; D gene ambiguous. CDR3 size: 14 residues. The V and J ends lost 1 base and 3 bases respectively, with 10 bases between them. The germline gives CDR1 SGHNT, CDR2 YENEEA. As DNA, the CDR3 is TGTGCCAGCAGCTTAGGAGGTAAACACTACGAGCAGTACTTC. Protein: CASSLGGKHYEQYF. Complete variable domain (other parts from reference TRBV11-3 and TRBJ2-7): EAGVVQSPRYKIIEKKQPVAFWCNPISGHNTLYWYLQNLGQGPELLIRYENEEAVDDSQLPKDRFSAERLKGVDSTLKIQPAELGDSAVYLCASSLGGKHYEQYFGPGTRLTVT.

This clone was observed a handful of times. The chain is built from TRBV2 and TRBJ2-3, with TRBD2 matching 7 bases. The CDR3 has 16 residues. Per germline, CDR1 SNHLY and CDR2 FYNNEI. The V segment lost 6 bases and the J segment 0 bases; nucleotides outside the gene matches: 9. DNA for the CDR3: TGTGCCAGCAGAAGGGCCACTAGCGTGAGCACAGATACGCAGTATTTT. It encodes CASRRATSVSTDTQYF.

The chain combines TRBV29-1 with TRBJ2-1, with TRBD1 matching 8 bases. The V gene end was trimmed by 4 bases and the J gene end by 2 bases; junction bases not matched to a gene: 4. The CDR3 extends over 14 amino acids. Germline V gives CDR1 SQVTM, CDR2 ANQGSEA. The CDR3, as DNA: TGCAGCGTTGGGGACAGGTCGACCTACAATGAGCAGTTCTTC. Translated: CSVGDRSTYNEQFF.

The rearrangement joins TRBV28 to TRBJ2-2; unclear D gene. V shed 5 bases and J shed 5 bases, with 9 bases lying between them. The CDR3 runs to 13 residues. Germline V CDR1 and CDR2: MDHEN, SYDVKM. DNA of the CDR3: TGTGCCAGCAGTCCCCCCGCGACCGGGGAGCTGTTTTTT. It encodes CASSPPATGELFF.

This chain connects TRBV7-9 to TRBJ2-5; the match to TRBD1 covers 9 bases. Per the germline V gene, CDR1 is SEHNR and CDR2 is FQNEAQ (reference sequence). The CDR3 extends over 14 amino acids. Losses at the gene ends were 5 bases for V and 4 bases for J; bases not matched to a gene: 5. CDR3: CASSPRTGVETQYF. The CDR3 nucleotides read TGTGCCAGCAGCCCGCGGACAGGGGTAGAGACCCAGTACTTC.

The chain has TRBV6-1 and TRBJ1-2, with 7 bases that match TRBD1. Losses at the gene ends were 6 bases for V and 5 bases for J; bases not matched to a gene: 6. There are 13 residues in the CDR3. From germline, CDR1 is MNHNS and CDR2 SASEGT. CDR3: CASSVDRMYGYTF. The CDR3 DNA reads TGTGCCAGCAGCGTGGACAGGATGTATGGCTACACCTTC.

V usage is TRBV10-1 and J usage is TRBJ1-1, with D tentatively TRBD1 (6 bases). Germline-derived CDR1 and CDR2 are WNHNN and SYGVQD (reference sequence). Trimming removed 3 bases at V and 4 bases at J, with 15 bases between. This CDR3 has 15 residues. Here the CDR3 DNA reads TGCGCCAGCAGTGATGAGAGGGGGGGCGGCACTGAAGCTTTCTTT. Translating gives CASSDERGGGTEAFF.

This clone was observed a few times. The chain couples TRBV2 to TRBJ2-5; the match to TRBD1 covers 8 bases. Germline V gene data show CDR1 as SNHLY and CDR2 as FYNNEI. CDR3 length equals 11 residues. V dropped 5 bases and J dropped 10; count of bases not matched to a gene: 3. The DNA for the CDR3 is TGTGCCAGCAGTAACGACAGGGGCCAGTACTTC. Translating gives CASSNDRGQYF.

This chain uses TRBV6-1 with TRBJ1-5; TRBD1 matches at 11 bases. V shed 6 bases, J shed 7 bases, and the junction held 5 bases outside the gene matches. The CDR3 is 14 amino acids. Looked up from germline, CDR1 is MNHNS and CDR2 is SASEGT. The CDR3, as DNA: TGTGCCAGCAGCCGGACAGGGGGCAGCCAGCCCCAGCATTTT. The encoded protein is CASSRTGGSQPQHF.

This clone was seen only a few times. This rearrangement joins TRBV7-2 to TRBJ1-4; D is uncertain. This CDR3 has 16 amino acids. CDR1 and CDR2 from the germline V gene are SGHTA and FQGNSA. Trimming removed 5 bases at V and 0 bases at J, with 13 bases between. The CDR3 nucleotides read TGTGCCAGCAGCCCGAGTCGGGCCACAACTAATGAAAAACTGTTTTTT. Its translation: CASSPSRATTNEKLFF.

The gene calls are TRBV15 and TRBJ2-1; no firm D call. V lost 0 bases and J lost 7, with 4 bases in between. Germline V gives CDR1 LNHNV, CDR2 YYDKDF (reference sequence). The CDR3 runs 12 residues. CDR3: CATSRERNEQFF. CDR3 coding DNA: TGTGCCACCAGCAGAGAAAGAAATGAGCAGTTCTTC.